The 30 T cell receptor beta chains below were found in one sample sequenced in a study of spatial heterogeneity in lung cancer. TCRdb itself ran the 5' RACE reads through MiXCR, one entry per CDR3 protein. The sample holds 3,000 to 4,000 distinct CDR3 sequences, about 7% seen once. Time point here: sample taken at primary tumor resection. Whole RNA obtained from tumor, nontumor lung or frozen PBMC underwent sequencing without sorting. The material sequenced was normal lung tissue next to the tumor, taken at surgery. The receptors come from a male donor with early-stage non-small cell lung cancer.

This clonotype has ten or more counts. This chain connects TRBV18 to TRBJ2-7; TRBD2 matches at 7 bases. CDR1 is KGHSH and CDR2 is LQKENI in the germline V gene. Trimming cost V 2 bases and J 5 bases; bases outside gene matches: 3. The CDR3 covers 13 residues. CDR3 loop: CASSPAGDNEQYV. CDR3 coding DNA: TGTGCCAGCTCACCAGCGGGAGACAACGAGCAGTACGTC.

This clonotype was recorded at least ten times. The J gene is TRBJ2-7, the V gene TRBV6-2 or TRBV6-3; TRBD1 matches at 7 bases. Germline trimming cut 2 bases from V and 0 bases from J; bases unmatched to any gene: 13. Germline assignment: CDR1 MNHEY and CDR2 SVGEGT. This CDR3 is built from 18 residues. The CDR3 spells CASSYPSRQGPSSYEQYV. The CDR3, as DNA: TGTGCCAGCAGTTACCCCTCAAGACAGGGCCCAAGCTCCTACGAGCAGTACGTC.

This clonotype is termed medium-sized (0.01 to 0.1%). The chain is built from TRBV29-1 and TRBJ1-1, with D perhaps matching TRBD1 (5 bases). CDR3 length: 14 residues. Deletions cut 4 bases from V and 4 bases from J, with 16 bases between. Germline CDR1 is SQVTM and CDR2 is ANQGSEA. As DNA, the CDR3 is TGCAGCGTTGTTGTCAGGGCCGGAGTCACTGAAGCTTTCTTT. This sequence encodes CSVVVRAGVTEAFF.

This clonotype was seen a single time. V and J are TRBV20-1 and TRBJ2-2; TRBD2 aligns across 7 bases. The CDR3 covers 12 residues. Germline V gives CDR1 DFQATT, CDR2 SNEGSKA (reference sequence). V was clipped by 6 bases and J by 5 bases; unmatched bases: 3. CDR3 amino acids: CSAAGETGELFF. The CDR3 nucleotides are TGCAGTGCCGCGGGAGAAACCGGGGAGCTGTTTTTT.

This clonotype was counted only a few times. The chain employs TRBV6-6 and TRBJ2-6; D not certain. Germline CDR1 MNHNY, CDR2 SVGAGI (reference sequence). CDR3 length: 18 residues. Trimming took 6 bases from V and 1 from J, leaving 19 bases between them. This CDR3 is CASSRLVGTSSGANVLTF. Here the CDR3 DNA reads TGTGCCAGCAGCCGACTCGTGGGAACCTCATCTGGGGCCAACGTCCTGACTTTC.

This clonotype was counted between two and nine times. CDR3: CSASGVGRATNEKLFF. CDR3 DNA: TGCAGTGCGTCGGGGGTGGGCAGGGCAACTAATGAAAAACTGTTTTTT. The chain is built from TRBV20-1 and TRBJ1-4, with D tentatively TRBD1 (5 bases). CDR3 size: 16 residues. Germline V gene sequence: CDR1 DFQATT, CDR2 SNEGSKA (reference sequence). V was clipped by 6 bases and J by 0 bases, with 17 bases between them.

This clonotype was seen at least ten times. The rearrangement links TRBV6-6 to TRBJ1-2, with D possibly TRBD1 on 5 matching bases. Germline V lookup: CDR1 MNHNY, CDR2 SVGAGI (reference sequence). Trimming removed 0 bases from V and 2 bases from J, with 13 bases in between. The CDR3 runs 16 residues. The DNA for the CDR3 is TGTGCCAGCAGTTACTCGAGCGGGGGGTCCAACTATGGCTACACCTTC. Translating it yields CASSYSSGGSNYGYTF.

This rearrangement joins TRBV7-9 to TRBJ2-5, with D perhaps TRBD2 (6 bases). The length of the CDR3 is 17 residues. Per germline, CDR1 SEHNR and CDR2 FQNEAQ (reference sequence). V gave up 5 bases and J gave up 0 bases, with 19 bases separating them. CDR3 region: CASSQGLGGLYQETQYF. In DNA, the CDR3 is TGTGCCAGCAGCCAAGGGTTGGGGGGACTGTACCAAGAGACCCAGTACTTC. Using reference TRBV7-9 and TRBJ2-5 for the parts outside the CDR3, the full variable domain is DTGVSQNPRHKITKRGQNVTFRCDPISEHNRLYWYRQTLGQGPEFLTYFQNEAQLEKSRLLSDRFSAERPKGSFSTLEIQRTEQGDSAMYLCASSQGLGGLYQETQYFGPGTRLLVL.

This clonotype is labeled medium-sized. The CDR3: CASSIGAGGAVGNTGELFF. In nucleotides, the CDR3 is TGTGCCAGTAGTATTGGGGCAGGGGGCGCGGTGGGTAACACCGGGGAGCTGTTTTTT. J is TRBJ2-2 and V is TRBV19; TRBD1 matches at 8 bases. This CDR3 comprises 19 residues. V lost 3 bases, J lost 2 bases, and 14 bases stayed unmatched. CDR1 is LNHDA, CDR2 SQIVND, per germline (reference sequence).

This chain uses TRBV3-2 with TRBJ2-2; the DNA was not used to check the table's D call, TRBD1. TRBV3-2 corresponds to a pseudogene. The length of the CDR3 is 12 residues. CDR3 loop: CASSRGGVELFF. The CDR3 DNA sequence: TGTGCCAGCAGCCGGGGGGGCGTGGAGCTGTTTTTT.

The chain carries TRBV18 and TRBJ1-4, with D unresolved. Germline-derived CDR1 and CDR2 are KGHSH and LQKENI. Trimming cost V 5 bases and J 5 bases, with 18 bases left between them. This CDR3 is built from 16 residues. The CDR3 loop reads CASSADLGIWNEKLFF. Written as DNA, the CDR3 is TGTGCCAGCTCAGCGGATCTAGGGATATGGAATGAAAAACTGTTTTTT.

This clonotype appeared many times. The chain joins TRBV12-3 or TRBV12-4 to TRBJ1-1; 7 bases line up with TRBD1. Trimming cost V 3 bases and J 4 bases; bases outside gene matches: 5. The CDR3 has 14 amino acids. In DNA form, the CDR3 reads TGTGCCAGCAGTTTTCAGGGGGGGAGCACTGAAGCTTTCTTT. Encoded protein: CASSFQGGSTEAFF.

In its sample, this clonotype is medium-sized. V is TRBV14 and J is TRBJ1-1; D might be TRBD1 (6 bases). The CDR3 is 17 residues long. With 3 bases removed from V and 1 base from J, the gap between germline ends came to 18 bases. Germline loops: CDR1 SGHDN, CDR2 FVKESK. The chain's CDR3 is CASSQKTWDISNTEAFF. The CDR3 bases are TGTGCCAGCAGCCAGAAAACCTGGGACATCTCGAACACTGAAGCTTTCTTT.

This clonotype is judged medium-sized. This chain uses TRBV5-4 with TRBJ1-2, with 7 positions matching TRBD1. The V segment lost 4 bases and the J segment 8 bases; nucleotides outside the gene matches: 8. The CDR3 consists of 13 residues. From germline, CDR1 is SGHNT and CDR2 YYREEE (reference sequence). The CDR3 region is CASSIQGLDGYTF. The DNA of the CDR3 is TGTGCCAGCAGCATACAGGGGTTAGACGGCTACACCTTC.

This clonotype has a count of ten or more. CDR3 amino acids: CASSQTVPNTEAFF. CDR3 in DNA: TGTGCCAGCAGTCAGACCGTTCCGAACACTGAAGCTTTCTTT. J is TRBJ1-1 and V is TRBV6-2 or TRBV6-3; D is ambiguous. V lost 5 bases to trimming and J lost 1 base, with 11 bases between them. Germline CDR1 and CDR2: MNHEY and SVGEGT. CDR3 length equals 14 residues.

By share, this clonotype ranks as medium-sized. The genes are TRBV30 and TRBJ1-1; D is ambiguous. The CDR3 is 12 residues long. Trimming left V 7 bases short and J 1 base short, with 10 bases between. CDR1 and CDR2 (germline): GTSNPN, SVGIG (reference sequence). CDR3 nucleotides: TGTGCCTTAAGGGCGGGGAACACTGAAGCTTTCTTT. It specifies CALRAGNTEAFF.

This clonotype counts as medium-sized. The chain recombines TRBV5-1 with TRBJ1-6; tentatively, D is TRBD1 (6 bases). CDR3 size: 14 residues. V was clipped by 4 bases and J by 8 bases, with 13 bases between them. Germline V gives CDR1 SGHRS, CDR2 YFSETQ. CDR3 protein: CASSPGQVDSPLHF. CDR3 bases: TGCGCCAGCAGCCCGGGACAAGTCGATTCACCCCTCCACTTT.

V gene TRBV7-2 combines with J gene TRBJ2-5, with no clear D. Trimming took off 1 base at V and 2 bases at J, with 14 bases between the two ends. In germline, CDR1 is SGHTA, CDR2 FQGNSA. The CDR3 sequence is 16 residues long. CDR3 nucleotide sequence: TGTGCCAGCAGCTTAGTGGTTCAGAACTTTCAAGAGACCCAGTACTTC. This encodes CASSLVVQNFQETQYF. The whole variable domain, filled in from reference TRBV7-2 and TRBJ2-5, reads GAGVSQSPSNKVTEKGKDVELRCDPISGHTALYWYRQSLGQGLEFLIYFQGNSAPDKSGLPSDRFSAERTGGSVSTLTIQRTQQEDSAVYLCASSLVVQNFQETQYFGPGTRLLVL.

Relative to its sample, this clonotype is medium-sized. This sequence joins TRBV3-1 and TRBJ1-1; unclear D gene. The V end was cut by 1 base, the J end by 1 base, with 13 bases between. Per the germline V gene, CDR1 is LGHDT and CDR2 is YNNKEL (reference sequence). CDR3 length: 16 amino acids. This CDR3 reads CASSQVRTLGNTEAFF. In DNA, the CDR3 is TGTGCCAGCAGCCAAGTCCGGACCCTCGGGAACACTGAAGCTTTCTTT. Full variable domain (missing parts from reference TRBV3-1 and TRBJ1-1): DTAVSQTPKYLVTQMGNDKSIKCEQNLGHDTMYWYKQDSKKFLKIMFSYNNKELIINETVPNRFSPKSPDKAHLNLHINSLELGDSAVYFCASSQVRTLGNTEAFFGQGTRLTVV.

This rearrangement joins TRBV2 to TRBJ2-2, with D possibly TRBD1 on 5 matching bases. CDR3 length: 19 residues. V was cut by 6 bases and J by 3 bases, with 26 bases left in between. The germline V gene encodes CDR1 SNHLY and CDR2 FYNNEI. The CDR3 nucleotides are TGTGCCAGCAGGCCCGACAGAGAGTACGATCCGAAGGACACCGGGGAGCTGTTTTTT. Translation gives CASRPDREYDPKDTGELFF.

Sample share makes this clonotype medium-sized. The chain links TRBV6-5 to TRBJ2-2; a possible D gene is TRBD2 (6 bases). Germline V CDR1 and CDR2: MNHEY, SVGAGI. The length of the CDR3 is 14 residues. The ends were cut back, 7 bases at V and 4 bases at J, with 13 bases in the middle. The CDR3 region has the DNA TGTGCCAGCACTGCGGGGTGGAGCACCGGGGAGCTGTTTTTT. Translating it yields CASTAGWSTGELFF.

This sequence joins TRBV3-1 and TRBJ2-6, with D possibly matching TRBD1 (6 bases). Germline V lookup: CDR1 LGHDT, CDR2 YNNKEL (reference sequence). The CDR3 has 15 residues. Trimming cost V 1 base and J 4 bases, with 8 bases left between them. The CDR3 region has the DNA TGTGCCAGCAGCCAAGCAGGGACAGGGGCCAACGTCCTGACTTTC. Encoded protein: CASSQAGTGANVLTF.

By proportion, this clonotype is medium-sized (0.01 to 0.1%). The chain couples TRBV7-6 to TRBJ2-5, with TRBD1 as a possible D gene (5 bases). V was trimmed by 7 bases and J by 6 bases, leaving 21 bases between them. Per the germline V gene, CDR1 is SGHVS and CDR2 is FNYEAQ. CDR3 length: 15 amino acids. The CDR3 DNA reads TGTGCCAGCACCACCCGGTCGGCAGGGTCGCAGACCCAGTACTTC. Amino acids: CASTTRSAGSQTQYF.

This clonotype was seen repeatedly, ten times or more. CDR3: CASTLPGTTQETQYF. The CDR3 DNA is TGTGCCAGCACCCTGCCGGGAACTACCCAAGAGACCCAGTACTTC. The chain uses TRBV28 and TRBJ2-5; a weak D match, TRBD2 (5 bases). This CDR3 comprises 15 residues. CDR1 and CDR2 (germline): MDHEN, SYDVKM. V lost 7 bases, J lost 1 base, and 16 bases lay in between.

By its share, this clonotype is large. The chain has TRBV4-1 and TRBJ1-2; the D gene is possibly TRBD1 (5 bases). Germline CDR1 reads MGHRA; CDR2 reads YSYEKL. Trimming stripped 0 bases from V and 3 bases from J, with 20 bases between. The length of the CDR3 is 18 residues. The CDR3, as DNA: TGCGCCAGCAGCCAAGATGGGACGCTTGCACCCTGGCACTATGGCTACACCTTC. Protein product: CASSQDGTLAPWHYGYTF.

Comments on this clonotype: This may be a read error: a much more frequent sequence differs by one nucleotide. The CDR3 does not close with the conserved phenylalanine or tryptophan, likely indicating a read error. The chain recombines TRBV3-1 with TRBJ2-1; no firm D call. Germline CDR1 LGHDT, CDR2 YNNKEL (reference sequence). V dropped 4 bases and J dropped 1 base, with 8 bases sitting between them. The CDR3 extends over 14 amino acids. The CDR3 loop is CASSRDWSYNEQFI. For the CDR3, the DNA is TGTGCCAGCAGCCGAGACTGGTCCTACAATGAGCAGTTCATC.

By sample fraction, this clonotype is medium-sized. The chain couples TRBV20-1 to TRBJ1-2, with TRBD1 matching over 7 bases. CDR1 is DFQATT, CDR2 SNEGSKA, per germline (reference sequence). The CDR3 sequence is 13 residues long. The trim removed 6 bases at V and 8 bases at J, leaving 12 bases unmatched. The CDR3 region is CSARSTGFDGYTF. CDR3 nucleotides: TGCAGTGCCCGTTCGACAGGGTTTGACGGCTACACCTTC.

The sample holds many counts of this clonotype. The DNA for the CDR3 is TGTGCCAGCAGCGTAGGAGGGGGCTTCTACGAGCAGTACTTC. Translating it yields CASSVGGGFYEQYF. The chain uses TRBV9 and TRBJ2-7, with 7 bases fitting TRBD1. This CDR3 is built from 14 residues. CDR1 and CDR2 from the germline V gene are SGDLS and YYNGEE. V shed 0 bases, J shed 3 bases, and the junction held 3 bases outside the gene matches.

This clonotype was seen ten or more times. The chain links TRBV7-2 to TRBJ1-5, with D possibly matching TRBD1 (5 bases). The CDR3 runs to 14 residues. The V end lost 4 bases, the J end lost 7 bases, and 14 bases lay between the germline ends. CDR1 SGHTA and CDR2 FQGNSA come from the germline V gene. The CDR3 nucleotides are TGTGCCAGCAGCTATCGGGGGGATCGGCAGCCCCAGCATTTT. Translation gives CASSYRGDRQPQHF.

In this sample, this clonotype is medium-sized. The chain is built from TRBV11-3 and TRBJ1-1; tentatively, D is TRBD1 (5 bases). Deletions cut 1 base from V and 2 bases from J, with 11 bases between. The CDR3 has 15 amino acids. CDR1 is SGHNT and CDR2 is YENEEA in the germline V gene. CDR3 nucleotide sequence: TGTGCCAGCAGCTTAGGGTCCGACAGTAACACTGAAGCTTTCTTT. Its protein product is CASSLGSDSNTEAFF.